This entry features one T cell receptor beta chain sequence. The CDR3 has 14 amino acids. With 2 bases clipped from V and 7 bases from J, the junction kept 6 bases outside the gene matches. Germline CDR1 and CDR2: GTSNPN and SVGIG (reference sequence). This entry comes from a study of blood T cell repertoires in COVID-19. Study-level background: The cDNA or gDNA used as material had been derived from T cells, B-cell-depleted T cells, or PBMCs.

Per the original methods: The authors estimated nucleated cell counts from reference gene primer amplification. Sequenced by immunoSEQ multiplex PCR; TCRdb stores in-frame clones only, minus some. V, J and clone size are taken as reported in that table, and D and trimming were inferred from the DNA itself. The sample lists some 50,000 clones, about 83% occurring once. The chain joins TRBV30 to TRBJ1-2; 11 bases are a match to TRBD1. Sequencing input: peripheral blood. This sequence was found in a woman aged 55-75 years with acute or convalescent COVID-19. The CDR3 reads CAWSPGQGAPGYTF. The CDR3 DNA reads as TGTGCCTGGAGTCCTGGACAGGGGGCGCCTGGCTACACCTTC.